The subject of this entry is one TCR beta chain. The sample is drawn from a study of blood T cells in healthy people across ages. CDR1 is GTSNPN and CDR2 is SVGIG in the germline V gene (reference sequence). V lost 1 base and J 10 bases, leaving 13 bases between the germline ends. The CDR3 has 13 amino acids. Primed by a sample-barcoded 5' primer and a J-beta primer mix, a second PCR proceeded for about 6 to 12 cycles. TCRdb ran MiXCR on the 5' RACE reads and lists one entry per CDR3 protein. The data contain hundreds of thousands of distinct CDR3 sequences, 58% of them singletons. Sequencing used blood. This clonotype was sampled from a man aged 25 to 45 in good health. The chain has TRBV30 and TRBJ1-4; the D is unclear. The CDR3 bases are TGTGCCTGGAGTGCTCCGGGTCTGGGAAAACTGTTTTTT. This codes for CAWSAPGLGKLFF.